A selection of T cell receptor beta chains follows, all from one sample in a study of blood T cells in healthy people across ages. TCRdb recomputed calls from the 5' RACE reads with MiXCR, one row per CDR3 protein. Of approximately 780,000 distinct CDR3 sequences listed, roughly 24% are singletons. These data also formed part of another study, on T cells of mothers and their children.

Source material: blood. The receptors were gathered from a boy aged 10-17 years in good health. Both conserved end residues are part of each CDR3. The order of the fields is D gene, clone size, J gene, V gene, CDR3 length, CDR3 protein, CDR3 DNA. The D gene is left open where the match is weak. Clone size appears in some rows only: once, few, many, or a class for an expanded clone.

>.|.|TRBJ1-5|TRBV20-1|15
CSASGGRGMGQPQHF
TGCAGTGCTAGCGGGGGACGGGGGATGGGTCAGCCCCAGCATTTT
>.|.|TRBJ2-7|TRBV20-1|13
CSARDLGATEQYF
TGCAGTGCTAGAGATCTTGGAGCGACCGAGCAGTACTTC
>.|few|TRBJ1-5|TRBV7-9|12
CASRSGVQPQHF
TGTGCCAGCAGGTCCGGGGTTCAGCCCCAGCATTTT
>.|many|TRBJ2-5|TRBV12-3/TRBV12-4|12
CASREGGETQYF
TGTGCCAGCAGGGAGGGCGGGGAGACCCAGTACTTC
>TRBD1|few|TRBJ1-2|TRBV20-1|13
CSALDRGPYGYTF
TGCAGTGCGCTGGACAGGGGCCCATATGGCTACACCTTC
>.|.|TRBJ2-7|TRBV27|14
CASSLSRESYEQYF
TGTGCCAGCAGTCTATCCCGGGAGTCCTACGAGCAGTACTTC
>.|.|TRBJ2-7|TRBV6-2/TRBV6-3|14
CASSNPQGNYEQYF
TGTGCCAGCAGTAACCCGCAGGGTAACTACGAGCAGTACTTC
>TRBD1|once|TRBJ1-4|TRBV20-1|11
CSASGGQGLFF
TGCAGTGCTAGCGGGGGACAGGGACTGTTTTTT
>.|.|TRBJ2-7|TRBV3-1|15
CASSPRLWYDSEQYF
TGTGCCAGCAGTCCGCGGCTTTGGTACGACTCGGAGCAGTACTTC
>.|.|TRBJ2-2|TRBV7-9|15
CASSSGYSNTGELFF
TGTGCCAGCAGCTCGGGATATTCGAACACCGGGGAGCTGTTTTTT
>.|.|TRBJ1-5|TRBV12-3/TRBV12-4|16
CASSPTGGQPNQPQHF
TGTGCCAGCAGTCCGACAGGAGGGCAACCTAATCAGCCCCAGCATTTT
>.|once|TRBJ2-1|TRBV20-1|13
CSAAGSYYNEQFF
TGCAGTGCAGCAGGCAGCTATTACAATGAGCAGTTCTTC
>.|.|TRBJ2-5|TRBV15|15
CATSRGGGPRETQYF
TGTGCCACCAGCAGAGGTGGGGGCCCCAGAGAGACCCAGTACTTC
>TRBD1|.|TRBJ1-6|TRBV6-5|15
CASSSQGSPNSPLHF
TGTGCCAGCAGTTCACAGGGGTCTCCTAATTCACCCCTCCACTTT
>.|.|TRBJ1-1|TRBV14|16
CASSQAPWVPNTEAFF
TGTGCCAGCAGCCAAGCCCCATGGGTCCCGAACACTGAAGCTTTCTTT
>TRBD2|few|TRBJ2-7|TRBV6-5|15
CASRLSGGVGYEQYF
TGTGCCAGCAGGCTAAGCGGGGGGGTTGGTTACGAGCAGTACTTC
>TRBD1|few|TRBJ1-4|TRBV2|13
CASRDDGQGKLFF
TGTGCCAGCAGAGATGACGGACAGGGGAAACTGTTTTTT
>TRBD1|few|TRBJ2-6|TRBV5-1|16
CASSFIRTGGGNVLTF
TGCGCCAGCAGCTTTATCCGGACAGGGGGAGGCAACGTCCTGACTTTC
>.|many|TRBJ1-4|TRBV20-1|12
CSARQSSEKLFF
TGCAGTGCTAGACAGTCGAGCGAAAAACTGTTTTTT
>.|.|TRBJ1-2|TRBV7-9|12
CASSLDNGGYTF
TGTGCCAGCAGCTTAGATAACGGAGGCTACACCTTC
>.|few|TRBJ2-7|TRBV6-5|14
CASSRGGQTYEQYF
TGTGCCAGCAGCCGTGGGGGTCAGACCTACGAGCAGTACTTC
>.|.|TRBJ2-7|TRBV3-1|13
CASSQVNSYEQYF
TGTGCCAGCAGCCAAGTTAACAGCTACGAGCAGTACTTC
>.|few|TRBJ2-7|TRBV6-6|15
CASSYSNSKAYEQYF
TGTGCCAGCAGTTACTCGAATAGTAAGGCTTACGAGCAGTACTTC
>.|.|TRBJ2-1|TRBV7-6|16
CASSFGVPSSYNEQFF
TGTGCCAGCAGCTTCGGGGTCCCCTCCTCCTACAATGAGCAGTTCTTC
>.|.|TRBJ1-3|TRBV19|15
CASSPRGSPGNTIYF
TGTGCCAGTAGTCCCCGTGGGTCTCCTGGAAACACCATATATTTT
>TRBD1|few|TRBJ2-7|TRBV6-6|14
CASSPDRDSYEQYF
TGTGCCAGCAGTCCAGACAGGGACTCCTACGAGCAGTACTTC
>.|.|TRBJ2-7|TRBV5-1|14
CASSLAPQPNEQYF
TGCGCCAGCAGCTTGGCCCCACAGCCCAACGAGCAGTACTTC
>TRBD1|few|TRBJ2-3|TRBV29-1|15
CSVRSGSGGADTQYF
TGCAGCGTCCGCTCCGGTTCAGGGGGCGCAGATACGCAGTATTTT
>.|once|TRBJ1-5|TRBV29-1|13
CSVSTESNQPQHF
TGCAGCGTTAGTACAGAAAGCAATCAGCCCCAGCATTTT
>.|few|TRBJ1-3|TRBV20-1|15
CSAREGTNSGNTIYF
TGCAGTGCTAGAGAGGGCACAAACTCTGGAAACACCATATATTTT
>TRBD1|.|TRBJ1-6|TRBV12-3/TRBV12-4|15
CASRKWTGGDSPLHF
TGTGCCAGCAGGAAGTGGACAGGCGGGGATTCACCCCTCCACTTT
>TRBD1|.|TRBJ1-1|TRBV6-5|15
CASSPAGTGVTEAFF
TGTGCCAGCAGTCCCGCCGGGACAGGGGTCACTGAAGCTTTCTTT
>.|.|TRBJ2-6|TRBV7-9|18
CASSLGLGQRSGANVLTF
TGTGCCAGCAGCTTAGGCCTAGGACAGCGCTCTGGGGCCAACGTCCTGACTTTC
>.|.|TRBJ1-4|TRBV4-1|13
CASSQGAMEKLFF
TGCGCCAGCAGCCAAGGAGCGATGGAAAAACTGTTTTTT
>.|.|TRBJ2-7|TRBV10-3|11
CAISEYDEQYF
TGTGCCATCAGTGAGTACGATGAGCAGTACTTC
>.|.|TRBJ2-5|TRBV21-1|19
CASSKDHYPQKIYQETQYF
TGTGCCAGCAGCAAAGACCACTACCCTCAAAAAATTTACCAAGAGACCCAGTACTTC
>.|.|TRBJ1-3|TRBV28|16
CASHPPQDSSGNTIYF
TGTGCCAGCCATCCTCCTCAGGACAGCTCTGGAAACACCATATATTTT
>.|few|TRBJ1-3|TRBV6-1|17
CASTLGRLAYSGNTIYF
TGTGCCAGCACCCTGGGGAGACTGGCCTACTCTGGAAACACCATATATTTT
>TRBD2|.|TRBJ2-1|TRBV15|17
CATSRSTSGGPGHEQFF
TGTGCCACCAGCAGATCGACTAGCGGGGGGCCGGGGCATGAGCAGTTCTTC
>TRBD1|few|TRBJ2-5|TRBV18|14
CASSPGTVGETQYF
TGTGCCAGCTCACCAGGGACAGTAGGAGAGACCCAGTACTTC
>.|.|TRBJ1-2|TRBV6-5|15
CASSYSLEANYGYTF
TGTGCCAGCAGTTACTCATTGGAGGCGAACTATGGCTACACCTTC
>.|few|TRBJ2-1|TRBV7-2|12
CASSSKSGEQFF
TGTGCCAGCAGCTCCAAGAGCGGAGAGCAGTTCTTC
>.|.|TRBJ2-7|TRBV6-6|12
CASKVGSYEQYF
TGTGCCAGCAAGGTCGGCTCCTACGAGCAGTACTTC
>.|few|TRBJ2-3|TRBV6-1|12
CASRDYTDTQYF
TGTGCCAGCAGGGACTACACAGATACGCAGTATTTT
>.|few|TRBJ1-4|TRBV7-9|15
CASSRQSGTFEKLFF
TGTGCCAGCAGTCGTCAGAGCGGAACATTCGAAAAACTGTTTTTT
>TRBD1|.|TRBJ1-6|TRBV5-1|16
CASSFSGGPGNSPLHF
TGCGCCAGCAGCTTTTCAGGGGGCCCTGGGAATTCACCCCTCCACTTT
>TRBD2|few|TRBJ2-7|TRBV14|16
CASSQLSSGGEYEQYF
TGTGCCAGCAGCCAGCTTTCCAGCGGGGGGGAGTACGAGCAGTACTTC
>.|few|TRBJ2-7|TRBV7-2|14
CASSLLGHLNEQYF
TGTGCCAGCAGCTTGTTGGGACATTTGAACGAGCAGTACTTC
>TRBD1|few|TRBJ1-2|TRBV5-1|16
CASSLSPGQGSYGYTF
TGCGCCAGCAGCTTGTCTCCGGGACAGGGGAGCTATGGCTACACCTTC
>TRBD2|few|TRBJ2-7|TRBV11-2|15
CASSPQAGGHYEQYF
TGTGCCAGCAGCCCCCAGGCGGGGGGGCACTACGAGCAGTACTTC
>TRBD1|.|TRBJ1-1|TRBV20-1|13
CSAPRTGNTEAFF
TGCAGTGCTCCTCGGACAGGCAACACTGAAGCTTTCTTT
>TRBD2|.|TRBJ2-5|TRBV6-5|16
CASGRAGGRRQETQYF
TGTGCCAGCGGTCGAGCGGGAGGGCGACGTCAAGAGACCCAGTACTTC
>.|.|TRBJ1-2|TRBV5-1|14
CASSPDGANYGYTF
TGCGCCAGCAGCCCGGATGGGGCTAACTATGGCTACACCTTC
>.|.|TRBJ2-4|TRBV5-1|15
CASSSGSIAKNIQYF
TGCGCCAGCAGTTCGGGTTCTATAGCCAAAAACATTCAGTACTTC
>TRBD1|.|TRBJ2-2|TRBV29-1|14
CSAYGTGGLGELFF
TGCAGCGCCTACGGGACAGGGGGCCTCGGGGAGCTGTTTTTT
>.|.|TRBJ2-3|TRBV5-1|11
CASSLGYTQYF
TGCGCCAGCAGCTTGGGGTATACGCAGTATTTT
>.|.|TRBJ1-6|TRBV27|12
CASGRHLSPLHF
TGTGCCAGCGGCCGGCACCTTTCACCCCTCCACTTT
>.|.|TRBJ2-1|TRBV18|13
CASSRREVNEQFF
TGTGCCAGCTCACGAAGGGAAGTCAATGAGCAGTTCTTC
>TRBD2|.|TRBJ2-4|TRBV4-1|18
CASSQSLAGVIAKNIQYF
TGCGCCAGCAGCCAATCCCTAGCGGGGGTAATAGCCAAAAACATTCAGTACTTC